This T cell receptor beta chain stems from a study of blood T cell repertoires in COVID-19. Study context: The United States, Italy and Spain supplied acute and convalescent COVID-19 samples. PBMCs, B-cell-depleted T cells, or T cells provided the cDNA or gDNA that made up the material.

Germline values: CDR1 SGHTS, CDR2 YDEGEE. The length of the CDR3 is 15 residues. Source study methods: Researchers report that nucleated cell counts were estimated from reference gene primer amplification. The assay was immunoSEQ multiplex PCR, and TCRdb's table has in-frame clones only and misses some. V, J and clone size reflect that table, while D and trimming were determined from the DNA. The sample has 240,000 or so clones, about 80% seen once. The TCR was taken from a woman older than 75 with acute or convalescent COVID-19. The sequenced material came from peripheral blood. The chain couples TRBV5-8 to TRBJ2-3, with D maybe TRBD2 (6 bases). CDR3 protein: CARRDPLQSTDTQYF. The CDR3 DNA reads TGTGCACGGCGGGACCCACTCCAGAGCACAGATACGCAGTATTTT. The full variable domain, its missing parts supplied by reference TRBV5-8 and TRBJ2-3, is EAGVTQSPTHLIKTRGQQATLRCSPISGHTSVYWYQQALGLGLQFLLWYDEGEERNRGNFPPRFSGRQFPNYSSELNVNALELEDSALYLCARRDPLQSTDTQYFGPGTRLTVL.